This paragraph reports one T cell receptor beta chain. What antigen it recognizes has not been identified. The input lacks base qualities; no much larger clone sits a single base away. The time point label on this specimen signifies: cycle 2 day 1 (C2D1) of nivolumab. Every trial patient had relapsed following autologous stem cell transplantation, and prior brentuximab vedotin exposure was what differed among cohorts A, B and C. The trial cohort was composed of about 58 patients with relapsed/refractory classical Hodgkin lymphoma, for whom complete response, partial response or progressive disease was recorded as best overall response. Single-agent nivolumab was administered to trial patients in the multi-cohort phase II CheckMate 205 trial. Best overall response was determined by an independent review committee according to the 2007 International Working Group response criteria. PBMCs from the trial were collected at three points: immediately before nivolumab initiation (C1D1), and during therapy at cycle 2 day 1 and cycle 4 day 1. Peripheral blood was collected in 8 mL Vacutainer Cell Preparation Tubes, from which PBMCs were isolated by centrifugation and then cryopreserved.

This sample is drawn from a study of PD-1 blockade in classical Hodgkin lymphoma (dated by TCRdb to the early 2020s). Notes on the research overall: Nivolumab dosing was 3 mg/kg intravenously every 2 weeks, continuing until either disease progression or unacceptable toxicity. A peripheral blood immune signature of response to PD-1 blockade in classical Hodgkin lymphoma was defined using TCR beta sequencing and CyTOF.

Genomic DNA was extracted with the Qiagen DNeasy kit from unsorted PBMCs and from negatively selected CD4+ and CD8+ fractions. Amplification of TCR beta CDR3 regions was done by immunoSEQ multiplex PCR with primers that anneal to V and J segments. A synthetic immune receptor repertoire was used to minimize amplification bias, and any remaining bias was removed computationally after sequencing. The study's own analysis went as follows. Repertoire diversity was quantified as the Shannon entropy index using custom Python scripts. Unsorted, CD4+ and CD8+ repertoires were analyzed separately, except in combined analyses where CD4+ and CD8+ sequences were merged in silico. Clonal expansion was defined as at least a 2-fold frequency increase after treatment relative to C1D1, with a pseudocount of 0.5 for undetected baseline clones. Clones with 0 or 1 copy at C1D1 were defined as singleton clones, while clones with 2 or more copies were defined as non-singleton clones. Clones expanded in unsorted samples were annotated as CD4+, CD8+ or unknown by matching protein sequences in sorted samples from the same patient. Wilcoxon tests on paired samples were used to test changes in diversity from C1D1 to C4D1. The immuneACCESS repertoire file appears here via TCRdb, limited to in-frame rearrangements. These files lack a portion of the clones; in checked studies, under half of the deficit traces to unresolved V genes, and the cause of the others is not known. Clonal size and the V and J genes are those of that table, whereas D and trimming came from the DNA. In this sample the table shows roughly 150,000 clones, approximately 81% of which occur a single time. The ten largest clones take up over 7.5% of the sample.

The paper as a whole reports these results and caveats: CD4+ but not CD8+ TCR diversity rose significantly by C4D1 (p=0.0027 vs p=0.16), most apparent in complete responders (p=0.02). Baseline TCR diversity was reported to be lower in newly diagnosed patients than in healthy donors and to be lower still in relapsed/refractory patients. The study covered only a single clinical trial cohort, and the causes of the repertoire differences, possibly disease activity or prior therapy, were still not defined. Baseline diversity similar to that of newly diagnosed patients was observed in trial patients achieving complete response, whereas significantly lower diversity was observed in partial responders and progressors. Lower diversity was observed in patients in whom nivolumab was started less than 1 year after ASCT, and these patients were excluded from later analyses so that confounding by immune reconstitution would be avoided.

Trimming costs V 3 bases and J 8 bases, and their ends lie 13 bases apart. The germline V gene encodes CDR1 MNHNS and CDR2 SASEGT. Taken from cysteine to phenylalanine, the CDR3 has 13 residues. Only CDR3 DNA remains: 39 bases, in frame from the first base. The clonotype comes from a human donor with classical Hodgkin lymphoma. The rearrangement joined TRBV6-1 to TRBJ1-2, with no reliable assignment of the D segment. The sequences come from peripheral blood mononuclear cells (PBMCs), collected before the second cycle of nivolumab. The sequenced DNA: TGTGCCAGCAGTGAGGGGTCGTTGGTAGGCTACACCTTC. This codes for CASSEGSLVGYTF.